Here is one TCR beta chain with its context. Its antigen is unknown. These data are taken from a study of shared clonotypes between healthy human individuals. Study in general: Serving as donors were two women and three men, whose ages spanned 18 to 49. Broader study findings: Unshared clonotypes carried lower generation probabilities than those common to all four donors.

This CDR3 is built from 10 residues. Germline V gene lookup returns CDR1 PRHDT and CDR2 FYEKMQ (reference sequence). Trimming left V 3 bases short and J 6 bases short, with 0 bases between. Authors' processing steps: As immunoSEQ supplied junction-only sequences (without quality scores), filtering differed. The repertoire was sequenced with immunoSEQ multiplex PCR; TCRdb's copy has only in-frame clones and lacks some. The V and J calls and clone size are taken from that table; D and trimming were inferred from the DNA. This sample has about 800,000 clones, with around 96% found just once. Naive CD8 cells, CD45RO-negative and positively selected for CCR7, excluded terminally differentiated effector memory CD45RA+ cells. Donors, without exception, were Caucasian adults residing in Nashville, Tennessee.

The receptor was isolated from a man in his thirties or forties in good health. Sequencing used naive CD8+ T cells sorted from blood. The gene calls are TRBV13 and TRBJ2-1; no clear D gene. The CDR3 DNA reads TGTGCCAGCAGCTTCAATGAGCAGTTCTTC. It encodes CASSFNEQFF.